What follows is one TCR beta chain and its context. Its antigen is as yet unknown. Germline V lookup: CDR1 MNHNS, CDR2 SASEGT. After removal of 3 bases from V and 1 base from J, the junction contained 18 bases not matched to a gene. The CDR3 covers 20 residues. Assay used: immunoSEQ multiplex PCR; TCRdb lists only in-frame clones, some missing. The sample records approximately 200,000 clones, about 87% being singletons. The data derive from a study of T cell responses to AZD1222 COVID-19 vaccine. Study results and caveats: The sample set comprised mostly white British donors with more females, and clonal diversity was possibly underestimated. Sampling captured repertoires only after the peak T cell response. At 160-218 and 743-854, vaccine-associated CD4 TCRs were dominant, and they spanned spike. At study baseline, merely five or six AZD1222 recipients were seropositive.

The receptor's source is an adult in good health. Specimen: peripheral blood, collected on day 0 of MenACWY control vaccination. V usage is TRBV6-1 and J usage is TRBJ2-3, with 8 bases matching TRBD2. Here the CDR3 DNA reads TGTGCCAGCAGTGACTGGTTGAGGCGGGGGGCCGCCACGCGCACAGATACGCAGTATTTT. Its translation: CASSDWLRRGAATRTDTQYF.